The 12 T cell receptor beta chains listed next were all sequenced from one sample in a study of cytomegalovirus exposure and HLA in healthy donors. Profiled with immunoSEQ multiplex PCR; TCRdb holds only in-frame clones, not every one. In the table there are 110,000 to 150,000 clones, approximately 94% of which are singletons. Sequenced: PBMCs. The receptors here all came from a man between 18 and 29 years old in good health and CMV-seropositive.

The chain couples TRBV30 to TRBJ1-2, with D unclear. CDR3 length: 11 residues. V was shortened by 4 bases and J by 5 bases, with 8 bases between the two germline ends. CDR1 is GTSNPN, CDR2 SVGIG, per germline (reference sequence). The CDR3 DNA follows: TGTGCCTGGATGTCTGCGTATGGCTACACCTTC. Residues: CAWMSAYGYTF.

CDR3 loop: CATSRDRRAGELFF. As DNA, the CDR3 is TGTGCCACCAGCAGAGATCGGAGGGCAGGGGAGCTGTTTTTT. The V gene is TRBV15, the J gene TRBJ2-2; TRBD2 might be the D (6 bases). V was cut by 0 bases and J by 8 bases, with 10 bases left in between. This CDR3 is built from 14 residues. Germline V CDR1 and CDR2: LNHNV, YYDKDF (reference sequence).

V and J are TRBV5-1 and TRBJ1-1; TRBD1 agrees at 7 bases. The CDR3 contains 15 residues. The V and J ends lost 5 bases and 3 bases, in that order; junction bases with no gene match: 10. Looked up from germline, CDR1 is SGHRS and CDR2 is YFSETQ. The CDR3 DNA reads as TGCGCCAGCAGTTTTGTACAGGGGAAGTACACTGAAGCTTTCTTT. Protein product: CASSFVQGKYTEAFF.

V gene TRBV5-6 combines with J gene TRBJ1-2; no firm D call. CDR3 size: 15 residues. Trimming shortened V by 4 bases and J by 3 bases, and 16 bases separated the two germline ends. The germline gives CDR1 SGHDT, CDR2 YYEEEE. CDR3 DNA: TGTGCCAGCAGCGCCTACAGTTTGCCCTACTATGGCTACACCTTC. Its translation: CASSAYSLPYYGYTF.

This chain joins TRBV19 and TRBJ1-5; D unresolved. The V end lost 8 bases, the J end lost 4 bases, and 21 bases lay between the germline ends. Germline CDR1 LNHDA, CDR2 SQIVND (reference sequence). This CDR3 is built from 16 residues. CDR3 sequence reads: CASRNRELGLNQPQHF. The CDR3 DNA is TGTGCCAGTCGCAACCGGGAGCTCGGGCTTAATCAGCCCCAGCATTTT.

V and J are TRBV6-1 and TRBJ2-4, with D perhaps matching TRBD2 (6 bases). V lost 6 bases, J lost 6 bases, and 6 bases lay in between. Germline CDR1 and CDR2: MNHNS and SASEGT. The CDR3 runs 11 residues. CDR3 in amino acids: CASRGGNIQYF. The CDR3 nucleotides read TGTGCCAGCAGGGGAGGAAACATTCAGTACTTC.

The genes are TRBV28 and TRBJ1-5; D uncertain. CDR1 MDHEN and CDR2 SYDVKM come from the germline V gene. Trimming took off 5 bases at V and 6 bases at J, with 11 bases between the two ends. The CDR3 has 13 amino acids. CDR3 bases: TGTGCCAGCAGTAACACTCTAGCTCAGCCCCAGCATTTT. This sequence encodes CASSNTLAQPQHF.

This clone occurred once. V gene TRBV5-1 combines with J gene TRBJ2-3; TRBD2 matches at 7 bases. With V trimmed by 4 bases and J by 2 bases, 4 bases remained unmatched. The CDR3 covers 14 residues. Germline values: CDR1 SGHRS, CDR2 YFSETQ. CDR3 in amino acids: CASSMGTTTDTQYF. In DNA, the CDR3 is TGCGCCAGCAGCATGGGGACTACCACAGATACGCAGTATTTT.

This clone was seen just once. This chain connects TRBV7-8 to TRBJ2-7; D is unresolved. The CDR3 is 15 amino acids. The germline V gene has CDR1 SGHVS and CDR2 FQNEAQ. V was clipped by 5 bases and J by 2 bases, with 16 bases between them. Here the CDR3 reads CASSPLISRAYEQYF. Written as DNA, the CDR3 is TGTGCCAGCAGCCCACTTATATCCCGAGCCTACGAGCAGTACTTC.

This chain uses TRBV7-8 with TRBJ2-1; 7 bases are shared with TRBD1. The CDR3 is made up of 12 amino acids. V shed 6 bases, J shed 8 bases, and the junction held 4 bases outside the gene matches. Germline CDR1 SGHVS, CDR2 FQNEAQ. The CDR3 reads CASSQTGDEQFF. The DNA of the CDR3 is TGTGCCAGCAGTCAAACAGGGGATGAGCAGTTCTTC.

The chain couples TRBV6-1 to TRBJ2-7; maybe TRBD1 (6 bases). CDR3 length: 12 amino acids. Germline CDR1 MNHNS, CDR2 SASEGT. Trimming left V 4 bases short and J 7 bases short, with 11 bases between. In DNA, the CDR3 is TGTGCCAGCAGTGTGGGGGCGCGGGAGCAGTACTTC. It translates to CASSVGAREQYF.

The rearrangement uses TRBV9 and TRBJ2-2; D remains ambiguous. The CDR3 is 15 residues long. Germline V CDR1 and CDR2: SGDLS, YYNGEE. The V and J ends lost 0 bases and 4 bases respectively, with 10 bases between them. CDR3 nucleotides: TGTGCCAGCAGCGTAGAGGCTAGACTCACCGGGGAGCTGTTTTTT. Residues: CASSVEARLTGELFF.